These 10 T cell receptor beta chains came from one sample sequenced in a study of T cells in Graves' hyperthyroidism and ophthalmopathy. From RNA transcripts, TCR beta CDR3 regions were amplified. The HTBI set primed first-round TCR CDR3 RT-PCR. Each CDR3 protein is one row after TCRdb ran MiXCR on the multiplex PCR reads. The profile shows under 350,000 distinct CDR3 sequences, approximately 18% of them singletons. Source material: blood. Every receptor here comes from a woman aged 45-60 years with Graves' hyperthyroidism.

At least ten counts were recorded for this clonotype. The chain joins TRBV18 to TRBJ1-4; no definite D call. The CDR3 has 12 residues. The germline V and J ends were trimmed by 2 bases and 5 bases, with 3 bases remaining between them. CDR1 KGHSH and CDR2 LQKENI come from the germline V gene. CDR3 bases: TGTGCCAGCTCACCAGGGAATGAAAAACTGTTTTTT. It specifies CASSPGNEKLFF. Combining the CDR3 with reference TRBV18 and TRBJ1-4 gives the whole variable domain NAGVMQNPRHLVRRRGQEARLRCSPMKGHSHVYWYRQLPEEGLKFMVYLQKENIIDESGMPKERFSAEFPKEGPSILRIQQVVRGDSAAYFCASSPGNEKLFFGSGTQLSVL.

Only a few counts were recorded for this clonotype. The chain is built from TRBV10-1 and TRBJ2-3; TRBD2 is a possible D gene (5 bases). The CDR3 covers 16 residues. V was trimmed by 4 bases and J by 0 bases, leaving 14 bases between them. CDR1 is WNHNN, CDR2 SYGVQD, per germline (reference sequence). CDR3 protein: CASSGGFFGSTDTQYF. Here the CDR3 DNA reads TGCGCCAGCAGTGGAGGGTTTTTCGGGAGCACAGATACGCAGTATTTT.

The chain is built from TRBV7-9 and TRBJ1-1; 8 nucleotides line up with TRBD1. Losses at the gene ends were 5 bases for V and 1 base for J; bases not matched to a gene: 3. The CDR3 contains 14 residues. From germline, CDR1 is SEHNR and CDR2 FQNEAQ (reference sequence). The CDR3 bases are TGTGCCAGCAGCGGACAGGGCCAGAACACTGAAGCTTTCTTT. Translated: CASSGQGQNTEAFF.

This clonotype was detected ten times or more. The chain carries TRBV5-1 and TRBJ2-7; tentatively, D is TRBD2 (6 bases). Germline V CDR1 and CDR2: SGHRS, YFSETQ. The CDR3 is made up of 14 amino acids. Trimming pared 6 bases from V and 4 bases from J, leaving 17 bases between. The CDR3 sequence is CASTTSAGSYEQYF. The DNA for the CDR3 is TGCGCCAGCACCACGAGTGCGGGGTCGTACGAGCAGTACTTC.

The chain carries TRBV19 and TRBJ2-1, with TRBD2 identical over 15 bases. In germline, CDR1 is LNHDA, CDR2 SQIVND (reference sequence). The CDR3 totals 18 residues. The V and J ends lost 5 bases and 5 bases, in that order; junction bases with no gene match: 10. DNA of the CDR3: TGTGCCAGTAGTCGGACTAGCGGGAGGGCCGACAAGAACAATGAGCAGTTCTTC. Protein sequence: CASSRTSGRADKNNEQFF.

The V call is TRBV20-1, the J call TRBJ2-1, with TRBD2 as a possible D gene (6 bases). This CDR3 is 14 amino acids long. Per germline, CDR1 DFQATT and CDR2 SNEGSKA (reference sequence). The V gene lost 6 bases and the J gene lost 0 bases, with 12 bases spanning the gap. CDR3: CSAGGAISYNEQFF. In nucleotides, the CDR3 is TGCAGTGCGGGCGGGGCAATCTCCTACAATGAGCAGTTCTTC.

The chain links TRBV7-9 to TRBJ2-3; 11 bases align to TRBD1. Germline V gene data show CDR1 as SEHNR and CDR2 as FQNEAQ (reference sequence). The trim removed 5 bases at V and 4 bases at J, leaving 5 bases unmatched. The CDR3 is 15 residues long. The CDR3 DNA follows: TGTGCCAGCAGCCCGGACAGGGGGCTTGCAGATACGCAGTATTTT. Translation gives CASSPDRGLADTQYF.

This clonotype was observed a handful of times. The chain is built from TRBV11-2 and TRBJ2-7, with D unresolved. CDR3 length: 14 amino acids. Trimming removed 2 bases from V and 3 bases from J, with 11 bases in between. Germline loops: CDR1 SGHAT, CDR2 FQNNGV. The CDR3 region has the DNA TGTGCCAGCAGCTTAACCTCCCCAATCTACGAGCAGTACTTC. Amino acids: CASSLTSPIYEQYF.

This clonotype has a count of ten or more. The V and J genes are TRBV29-1 and TRBJ2-2; TRBD2 aligns across 7 bases. The J segment lost 6 bases and the V segment lost 3 bases, leaving 10 bases of the junction unmatched. The CDR3 loop spans 15 amino acids. Per the germline V gene, CDR1 is SQVTM and CDR2 is ANQGSEA. The CDR3, as DNA: TGCAGCGTTGACCCCGGGGAGGGCGCAGCCGGGGAGCTGTTTTTT. This sequence encodes CSVDPGEGAAGELFF.

The table lists this clonotype with many counts. The chain combines TRBV12-3 or TRBV12-4 with TRBJ2-1; no reliable D call. Trimming shortened V by 1 base and J by 6 bases, and 10 bases separated the two germline ends. The CDR3 is 14 amino acids. The CDR3 is CASSLGVSFNEQFF. For the CDR3, the DNA is TGTGCCAGCAGTTTAGGCGTTAGCTTCAATGAGCAGTTCTTC.